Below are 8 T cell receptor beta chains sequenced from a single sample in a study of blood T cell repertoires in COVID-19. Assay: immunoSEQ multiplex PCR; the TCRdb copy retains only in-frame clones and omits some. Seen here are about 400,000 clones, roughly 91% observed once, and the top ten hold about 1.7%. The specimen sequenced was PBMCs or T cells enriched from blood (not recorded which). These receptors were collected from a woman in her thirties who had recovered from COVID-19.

The CDR3 protein is CASSLFPSVNTEAFF. CDR3 DNA sequence: TGTGCCAGCAGCTTGTTTCCCAGCGTGAACACTGAAGCTTTCTTT. The rearrangement uses TRBV5-5 and TRBJ1-1; D not certain. CDR3 size: 15 residues. Germline V gene lookup returns CDR1 SGHKS and CDR2 YYEKEE (reference sequence). V was pared by 1 base and J by 0 bases, with 10 bases between.

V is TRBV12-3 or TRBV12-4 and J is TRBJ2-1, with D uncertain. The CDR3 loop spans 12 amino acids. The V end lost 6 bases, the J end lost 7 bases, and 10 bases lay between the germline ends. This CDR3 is CASRPRSNEQFF. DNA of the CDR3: TGTGCCAGCAGGCCCCGGAGTAATGAGCAGTTCTTC.

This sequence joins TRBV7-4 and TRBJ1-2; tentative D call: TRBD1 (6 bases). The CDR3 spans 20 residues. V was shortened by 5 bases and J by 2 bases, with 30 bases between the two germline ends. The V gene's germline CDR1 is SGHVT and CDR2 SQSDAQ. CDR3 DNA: TGTGCCAGCAGCCCACCACTCTCAGGGGTCGTGGCACCAATAAACTATGGCTACACCTTC. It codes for CASSPPLSGVVAPINYGYTF.

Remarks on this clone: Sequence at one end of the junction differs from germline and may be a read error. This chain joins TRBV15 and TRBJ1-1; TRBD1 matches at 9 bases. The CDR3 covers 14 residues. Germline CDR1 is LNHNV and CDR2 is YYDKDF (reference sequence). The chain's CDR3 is CATSRDRQGGGTVF. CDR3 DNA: TGTGCCACCAGCAGAGATCGACAGGGGGGTGGCACCGTCTTT.

The CDR3 protein is CASSLRETGTDTQYF. The CDR3 DNA reads as TGTGCCAGCAGTTTACGAGAGACTGGCACAGATACGCAGTATTTT. This sequence joins TRBV27 and TRBJ2-3; D is unclear. The CDR3 is 15 residues long. CDR1 is MNHEY and CDR2 is SMNVEV in the germline V gene (reference sequence). V lost 2 bases, J lost 1 base, and 10 bases lay in between.

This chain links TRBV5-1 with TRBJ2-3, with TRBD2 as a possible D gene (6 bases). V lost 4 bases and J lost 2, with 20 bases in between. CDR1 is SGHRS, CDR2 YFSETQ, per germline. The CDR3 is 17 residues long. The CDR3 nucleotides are TGCGCCAGCAGCATCCAGGGACTTTCCAAACTCACAGATACGCAGTATTTT. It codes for CASSIQGLSKLTDTQYF.

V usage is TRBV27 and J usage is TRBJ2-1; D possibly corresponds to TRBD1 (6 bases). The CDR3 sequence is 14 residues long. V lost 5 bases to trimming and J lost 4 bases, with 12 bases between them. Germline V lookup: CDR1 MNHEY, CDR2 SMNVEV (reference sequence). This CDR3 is CASSHRTVYNEQFF. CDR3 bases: TGTGCCAGCAGTCACCGGACAGTATACAATGAGCAGTTCTTC.

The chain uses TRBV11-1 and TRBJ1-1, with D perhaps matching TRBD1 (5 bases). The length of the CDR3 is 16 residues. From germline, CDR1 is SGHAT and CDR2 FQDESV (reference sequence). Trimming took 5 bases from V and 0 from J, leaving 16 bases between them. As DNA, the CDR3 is TGTGCCAGCAGCCCGAGACAGTTGAACATGAACACTGAAGCTTTCTTT. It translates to CASSPRQLNMNTEAFF.